These 29 T cell receptor beta chains were all obtained from the same sample, sequenced in a study of graft-versus-host responses after intestinal transplantation. These receptors' antigens are unknown. The table came from immunoSEQ multiplex PCR; TCRdb's copy has only in-frame clones and leaves some out. Of 88,000 or so clones in the sample, around 90% were seen once. The input for sequencing was unstimulated CD4+ T cells sorted from spleen or lymph node cells, taken before intestinal transplant. The origin of the receptors is a human donor who received an intestinal transplant.

J is TRBJ1-1 and V is TRBV5-1; a weak D match, TRBD1 (5 bases). CDR1 and CDR2 (germline): SGHRS, YFSETQ. V was trimmed by 3 bases and J by 5 bases, leaving 14 bases between them. This CDR3 spans 14 amino acids. The CDR3: CASSSFTGETEAFF. CDR3 DNA: TGCGCCAGCAGCTCTTTCACAGGTGAAACTGAAGCTTTCTTT.

The rearrangement links TRBV7-6 to TRBJ1-6, with TRBD1 as a possible D gene (6 bases). V was trimmed by 3 bases and J by 10 bases, leaving 10 bases between them. This CDR3 has 13 residues. CDR1 SGHVS and CDR2 FNYEAQ come from the germline V gene. This CDR3 is CASSLDSYSPLHF. The CDR3 nucleotides are TGTGCCAGCAGCTTGGACAGTTACTCACCCCTCCACTTT.

This clone has just one count. The chain links TRBV10-3 to TRBJ2-2, with D perhaps TRBD1 (6 bases). V was shortened by 10 bases and J by 6 bases, with 9 bases between the two germline ends. Germline assignment: CDR1 ENHRY and CDR2 SYGVKD. CDR3 length: 11 residues. The CDR3 DNA follows: TGTGCCACAGGGGTGGCCGGGGAGCTGTTTTTT. This translates into CATGVAGELFF.

The chain uses TRBV5-5 and TRBJ2-7; D might be TRBD2 (5 bases). Per germline, CDR1 SGHKS and CDR2 YYEKEE (reference sequence). Trimming took off 0 bases at V and 3 bases at J, with 13 bases between the two ends. CDR3 length: 15 residues. The CDR3 reads CASSLDSEAIYEQYF. CDR3 nucleotide sequence: TGTGCCAGCAGCTTGGATAGCGAGGCTATCTACGAGCAGTACTTC.

This chain joins TRBV18 and TRBJ1-2, with D possibly being TRBD1 (5 bases). The V end lost 6 bases, the J end lost 8 bases, and 19 bases lay between the germline ends. CDR1 and CDR2 from the germline V gene are KGHSH and LQKENI. The CDR3 loop spans 14 amino acids. CDR3 sequence (DNA): TGTGCCAGCTCCCCCAAACAGGAACAGATAGGCTACACCTTC. This sequence encodes CASSPKQEQIGYTF.

The chain couples TRBV10-2 to TRBJ2-7; a weak D match, TRBD2 (7 bases). Germline CDR1 and CDR2: WSHSY and SAAADI. V shed 5 bases and J shed 3 bases, with 20 bases lying between them. This CDR3 has 16 residues. The CDR3 bases are TGCGCCAGCAGTAGGGGGGAGGGTGGTAGGTACTACGAGCAGTACTTC. Residues: CASSRGEGGRYYEQYF.

This clone was found a few times. V gene TRBV7-9 combines with J gene TRBJ1-2; 8 bases match TRBD1. In germline, CDR1 is SEHNR, CDR2 FQNEAQ (reference sequence). The CDR3 is 15 residues long. The J segment lost 4 bases and the V segment lost 5 bases, leaving 9 bases of the junction unmatched. The CDR3 here is CASSAPTGDFYGYTF. Here the CDR3 DNA reads TGTGCCAGCAGCGCCCCGACAGGGGACTTCTATGGCTACACCTTC.

This clone was seen only once. The CDR3, as DNA: TGTGCCAGCTCAGCAGAGTCGGCAGGGAATTCACCCCTCCACTTT. It translates to CASSAESAGNSPLHF. The V and J genes are TRBV18 and TRBJ1-6, with D tentatively TRBD1 (5 bases). Per the germline V gene, CDR1 is KGHSH and CDR2 is LQKENI. Trimming pared 5 bases from V and 7 bases from J, leaving 15 bases between. This CDR3 has 15 amino acids.

The chain combines TRBV5-1 with TRBJ2-5, with D maybe TRBD1 (5 bases). This CDR3 contains 12 residues. Germline V gives CDR1 SGHRS, CDR2 YFSETQ. V was clipped by 0 bases and J by 5 bases, with 5 bases between them. CDR3 nucleotide sequence: TGCGCCAGCAGCTTGGACAGGGAGACCCAGTACTTC. Protein product: CASSLDRETQYF.

The rearrangement links TRBV11-2 to TRBJ2-3; tentatively, D is TRBD1 (6 bases). In germline, CDR1 is SGHAT, CDR2 FQNNGV. This CDR3 contains 14 residues. The germline V and J ends were trimmed by 4 bases and 4 bases, with 12 bases remaining between them. CDR3 sequence: CASSSPTGSDTQYF. Here the CDR3 DNA reads TGTGCCAGCAGCTCGCCCACAGGGTCAGATACGCAGTATTTT.

The chain combines TRBV6-1 with TRBJ2-4; D is perhaps TRBD2 (5 bases). The CDR3 spans 15 residues. CDR1 is MNHNS and CDR2 is SASEGT in the germline V gene. Trimming pared 1 base from V and 0 bases from J, leaving 7 bases between. This CDR3 reads CASSEGGLAKNIQYF. The CDR3 bases are TGTGCCAGCAGTGAAGGTGGACTAGCCAAAAACATTCAGTACTTC.

J is TRBJ1-1 and V is TRBV5-1; 8 positions agree with TRBD1. This CDR3 has 14 amino acids. V was pared by 3 bases and J by 4 bases, with 5 bases of the junction left unmatched. In germline, CDR1 is SGHRS, CDR2 YFSETQ. The chain's CDR3 is CASSWGQVGTEAFF. CDR3 coding DNA: TGCGCCAGCAGCTGGGGACAGGTGGGCACTGAAGCTTTCTTT.

The chain has TRBV5-6 and TRBJ2-2, with D maybe TRBD1 (8 bases). Germline V gene sequence: CDR1 SGHDT, CDR2 YYEEEE. V lost 3 bases to trimming and J lost 5 bases, with 14 bases between them. The CDR3 consists of 15 residues. The CDR3 region has the DNA TGTGCCAGCAGCTCCACAGGGGGGGGTACCGGGGAGCTGTTTTTT. It specifies CASSSTGGGTGELFF.

CDR3 region: CASSLTGVGEQYF. Written as DNA, the CDR3 is TGTGCCAGCAGTCTGACAGGGGTGGGCGAGCAGTACTTC. The genes are TRBV5-4 and TRBJ2-7, with 8 bases identical to TRBD1. Germline CDR1 is SGHNT and CDR2 is YYREEE (reference sequence). The ends lost 5 bases at V and 6 bases at J; junction bases unmatched: 7. This CDR3 has 13 residues.

The chain couples TRBV5-4 to TRBJ2-7; perhaps TRBD1 as D (6 bases). V shed 6 bases and J shed 3 bases, with 19 bases lying between them. The V gene's germline CDR1 is SGHNT and CDR2 YYREEE (reference sequence). The CDR3 is 15 amino acids. The CDR3, as DNA: TGTGCCAGCACCCGCCAGGGGTCCCCAAACTACGAGCAGTACTTC. Translated, it gives CASTRQGSPNYEQYF.

The V call is TRBV6-5, the J call TRBJ2-6; TRBD1 might be the D (5 bases). Germline assignment: CDR1 MNHEY and CDR2 SVGAGI. The CDR3 is 16 amino acids. The V end lost 4 bases, the J end lost 1 base, and 11 bases lay between the germline ends. The CDR3 region has the DNA TGTGCCAGCAGTTCAGACAGCATTTCTGGGGCCAACGTCCTGACTTTC. It yields the protein CASSSDSISGANVLTF.

The chain joins TRBV6-6 to TRBJ1-1, with D possibly matching TRBD1 (6 bases). V lost 7 bases to trimming and J lost 4 bases, with 22 bases between them. Germline-derived CDR1 and CDR2 are MNHNY and SVGAGI (reference sequence). There are 16 residues in the CDR3. CDR3 sequence reads: CASTRQGGGAGTEAFF. The CDR3 coding sequence is TGTGCCAGCACCCGCCAAGGGGGGGGCGCGGGCACTGAAGCTTTCTTT.

Details on this clone: This same CDR3 is encoded by further DNA sequences in the sample. This chain uses TRBV5-1 with TRBJ1-5; D perhaps matches TRBD1 (6 bases). The germline CDR1 and CDR2 sequences are SGHRS and YFSETQ. V shed 0 bases and J shed 7 bases, with 8 bases lying between them. The CDR3 is 13 amino acids. CDR3: CASSLGGGQPQHF. The DNA for the CDR3 is TGCGCCAGCAGCTTGGGGGGGGGCCAGCCCCAGCATTTT.

This clone was counted a single time. The chain uses TRBV7-9 and TRBJ2-7; 8 bases are a match to TRBD2. The V gene end was trimmed by 5 bases and the J gene end by 1 base; junction bases not matched to a gene: 10. Germline values: CDR1 SEHNR, CDR2 FQNEAQ (reference sequence). The CDR3 covers 16 residues. The CDR3: CASSPRGPSGSYEQYF. The CDR3 nucleotides read TGTGCCAGCAGCCCCCGGGGCCCTAGCGGGTCCTACGAGCAGTACTTC.

V is TRBV27 and J is TRBJ1-6; unclear D gene. CDR1 MNHEY and CDR2 SMNVEV come from the germline V gene (reference sequence). The V end was cut by 5 bases, the J end by 9 bases, with 8 bases between. The CDR3 covers 12 residues. CDR3 DNA: TGTGCCAGCAGTCCAGGAGGTTCACCCCTCCACTTT. Protein: CASSPGGSPLHF.

V and J are TRBV18 and TRBJ2-2, with TRBD1 identical over 7 bases. Germline V gene sequence: CDR1 KGHSH, CDR2 LQKENI. CDR3 length equals 15 residues. V shed 3 bases, J shed 5 bases, and the junction held 6 bases outside the gene matches. The CDR3 region is CASSPRQGGTGELFF. As DNA, the CDR3 is TGTGCCAGCTCACCGAGACAGGGTGGGACCGGGGAGCTGTTTTTT. Complete variable domain (other parts from reference TRBV18 and TRBJ2-2): NAGVMQNPRHLVRRRGQEARLRCSPMKGHSHVYWYRQLPEEGLKFMVYLQKENIIDESGMPKERFSAEFPKEGPSILRIQQVVRGDSAAYFCASSPRQGGTGELFFGEGSRLTVL.

This chain connects TRBV5-6 to TRBJ2-3; D unresolved. The ends were cut back, 4 bases at V and 0 bases at J, with 9 bases in the middle. The CDR3 length is 14 residues. Germline V gene data show CDR1 as SGHDT and CDR2 as YYEEEE. Here the CDR3 DNA reads TGTGCCAGCAGCCCCATGTCAAGCACAGATACGCAGTATTTT. Its translation is CASSPMSSTDTQYF.

The V and J genes are TRBV7-9 and TRBJ1-2; D is unclear. The CDR3 has 12 residues. Trimming shortened V by 5 bases and J by 6 bases, and 10 bases separated the two germline ends. Germline lookup yields CDR1 SEHNR and CDR2 FQNEAQ (reference sequence). The CDR3 protein is CASSLTADGYTF. Written as DNA, the CDR3 is TGTGCCAGCAGCCTGACTGCCGATGGCTACACCTTC.

A few counts support this clone. V and J are TRBV6-5 and TRBJ2-7; D gene ambiguous. CDR3 length: 15 amino acids. Trimming shortened V by 4 bases and J by 1 base, and 14 bases separated the two germline ends. Germline V gene sequence: CDR1 MNHEY, CDR2 SVGAGI. CDR3 DNA sequence: TGTGCCAGCAGTTTCGGTCCGCGGCCGTCCTACGAGCAGTACTTC. It codes for CASSFGPRPSYEQYF.

This clone was picked up a small number of times. The genes are TRBV29-1 and TRBJ1-1; tentative D call: TRBD1 (5 bases). V dropped 4 bases and J dropped 5 bases, with 14 bases sitting between them. Germline CDR1 is SQVTM and CDR2 is ANQGSEA. The CDR3 loop spans 13 amino acids. The CDR3 spells CSVVGLGGTEAFF. The CDR3 region has the DNA TGCAGCGTTGTGGGGCTCGGGGGGACTGAAGCTTTCTTT.

The CDR3 region has the DNA TGCAGCGTTGAAGGTCAGGGGTTCTATGGCTACACCTTC. Protein: CSVEGQGFYGYTF. The rearrangement uses TRBV29-1 and TRBJ1-2; D is possibly TRBD1 (6 bases). Trimming left V 1 base short and J 4 bases short, with 10 bases between. Germline V lookup: CDR1 SQVTM, CDR2 ANQGSEA. This CDR3 comprises 13 residues.

This clone was found once. The chain uses TRBV19 and TRBJ2-6, with D uncertain. V lost 6 bases, J lost 1 base, and 7 bases lay in between. CDR1 and CDR2 (germline): LNHDA, SQIVND (reference sequence). CDR3 length equals 14 residues. In DNA, the CDR3 is TGTGCCAGTAGCCCGAGATCTGGGGCCAACGTCCTGACTTTC. This gives the protein CASSPRSGANVLTF. The complete variable domain, with remaining parts taken from reference TRBV19 and TRBJ2-6, reads DGGITQSPKYLFRKEGQNVTLSCEQNLNHDAMYWYRQDPGQGLRLIYYSQIVNDFQKGDIAEGYSVSREKKESFPLTVTSAQKNPTAFYLCASSPRSGANVLTFGAGSRLTVL.

The gene calls are TRBV7-2 and TRBJ2-3; 9 bases are a match to TRBD2. The CDR3 runs to 16 residues. Germline assignment: CDR1 SGHTA and CDR2 FQGNSA. Unmatched junction bases numbered 3, after V lost 2 bases and J lost 0 bases. The CDR3 DNA reads TGTGCCAGCAGCTTACTAGCGGGGCCTAGCACAGATACGCAGTATTTT. Translation gives CASSLLAGPSTDTQYF.

This chain joins TRBV5-1 and TRBJ1-1; D is ambiguous. The CDR3 length is 14 residues. Deletions cut 0 bases from V and 1 base from J, with 7 bases between. Germline V gives CDR1 SGHRS, CDR2 YFSETQ. The CDR3 DNA is TGCGCCAGCAGCTTGGTGCCAGAGAACACTGAAGCTTTCTTT. Its protein is CASSLVPENTEAFF.